Listed below are T cell receptor beta chains from one sample, sequenced in a study of beta chain features in type 1 diabetes. The repertoire was sequenced with immunoSEQ multiplex PCR; TCRdb's copy has only in-frame clones and lacks some. The table lists 450,000 to 600,000 clones, 30% of them singletons, with almost 0.065% in the top ten. Sequenced input: naive CD4+ T cells from blood. The receptors derive from a man in his late teens or twenties in good health. The CDR3 runs from the conserved cysteine through the conserved F or W. A D gene is named only where the DNA matches it firmly. Clone size is stated in some rows and not others, as once, few, many or a class when expanded.

D gene: -
clone size: once
V gene: TRBV7-9
J gene: TRBJ1-2
CDR3 protein: CASSTTLRSLNYGYTF
CDR3 DNA: TGTGCCAGCAGCACGACCCTCAGGAGTCTGAACTATGGCTACACCTTC

D gene: -
clone size: -
V gene: TRBV18
J gene: TRBJ2-3
CDR3 protein: CASSLWESTDTQYF
CDR3 DNA: TGTGCCAGCTCCCTATGGGAGAGCACAGATACGCAGTATTTT

D gene: -
clone size: few
V gene: TRBV10-2
J gene: TRBJ2-5
CDR3 protein: CASSRDTAPETQYF
CDR3 DNA: TGCGCCAGCAGCCGGGATACCGCCCCTGAGACCCAGTACTTC

D gene: -
clone size: few
V gene: TRBV4-2
J gene: TRBJ2-1
CDR3 protein: CASSQGVLSSYNEQFF
CDR3 DNA: TGTGCCAGCAGCCAAGGGGTACTGAGCTCCTACAATGAGCAGTTCTTC

D gene: -
clone size: -
V gene: TRBV9
J gene: TRBJ1-1
CDR3 protein: CASSAGMNTEAFF
CDR3 DNA: TGTGCCAGCAGCGCCGGTATGAACACTGAAGCTTTCTTT

D gene: -
clone size: -
V gene: TRBV2
J gene: TRBJ2-7
CDR3 protein: CASTDNRLEQYF
CDR3 DNA: TGTGCCAGCACGGACAACCGCCTCGAGCAGTACTTC

D gene: TRBD1
clone size: few
V gene: TRBV29-1
J gene: TRBJ2-3
CDR3 protein: CSVDSDRGTDTQYF
CDR3 DNA: TGCAGCGTTGATTCGGACAGGGGAACAGATACGCAGTATTTT

D gene: -
clone size: few
V gene: TRBV30
J gene: TRBJ1-2
CDR3 protein: CAWTLNYGYTF
CDR3 DNA: TGTGCCTGGACGCTTAACTATGGCTACACCTTC

D gene: -
clone size: few
V gene: TRBV30
J gene: TRBJ1-4
CDR3 protein: CAWKTGTHEKLFF
CDR3 DNA: TGTGCCTGGAAAACCGGGACACATGAAAAACTGTTTTTT

D gene: -
clone size: once
V gene: TRBV9
J gene: TRBJ2-1
CDR3 protein: CASTDRNLGDEQFF
CDR3 DNA: TGTGCCAGCACCGACCGTAACTTGGGGGATGAGCAGTTCTTC

D gene: -
clone size: -
V gene: TRBV19
J gene: TRBJ2-1
CDR3 protein: CASIGGNEQFF
CDR3 DNA: TGTGCCAGTATAGGAGGGAATGAGCAGTTCTTC

D gene: -
clone size: -
V gene: TRBV19
J gene: TRBJ1-1
CDR3 protein: CASSRGFMNTEAFF
CDR3 DNA: TGTGCCAGTAGTAGGGGATTCATGAACACTGAAGCTTTCTTT

D gene: TRBD2
clone size: -
V gene: TRBV7-9
J gene: TRBJ2-3
CDR3 protein: CASSTGLAGRVDTQYF
CDR3 DNA: TGTGCCAGCAGCACGGGACTAGCGGGACGGGTGGATACGCAGTATTTT

D gene: -
clone size: -
V gene: TRBV5-4
J gene: TRBJ2-7
CDR3 protein: CASSERATYEQYF
CDR3 DNA: TGTGCCAGCAGCGAGCGGGCCACCTACGAGCAGTACTTC

D gene: -
clone size: -
V gene: TRBV30
J gene: TRBJ2-7
CDR3 protein: CAYVRGSLSYEQYF
CDR3 DNA: TGTGCCTATGTAAGGGGGAGCTTGTCCTACGAGCAGTACTTC

D gene: -
clone size: few
V gene: TRBV7-9
J gene: TRBJ2-5
CDR3 protein: CASSLRWEEETQYF
CDR3 DNA: TGTGCCAGCAGCTTAAGGTGGGAGGAAGAGACCCAGTACTTC

D gene: -
clone size: -
V gene: TRBV7-9
J gene: TRBJ2-4
CDR3 protein: CASSPMRENIQYF
CDR3 DNA: TGTGCCAGCAGCCCGATGAGGGAAAACATTCAGTACTTC

D gene: TRBD1
clone size: -
V gene: TRBV11-3
J gene: TRBJ2-4
CDR3 protein: CASSPGGNIQYF
CDR3 DNA: TGTGCCAGCAGCCCAGGGGGTAACATTCAGTACTTC

D gene: -
clone size: -
V gene: TRBV29-1
J gene: TRBJ1-4
CDR3 protein: CSGTLGGTNEKLFF
CDR3 DNA: TGCAGCGGCACGCTGGGTGGCACTAATGAAAAACTGTTTTTT

D gene: -
clone size: -
V gene: TRBV18
J gene: TRBJ2-2
CDR3 protein: CASSPASGSNTGELFF
CDR3 DNA: TGTGCCAGCTCACCTGCGAGCGGATCGAACACCGGGGAGCTGTTTTTT

D gene: -
clone size: -
V gene: TRBV28
J gene: TRBJ2-6
CDR3 protein: CASSVQGYGANVLTF
CDR3 DNA: TGTGCCAGCAGTGTCCAGGGATACGGGGCCAACGTCCTGACTTTC

D gene: -
clone size: -
V gene: TRBV7-2
J gene: TRBJ1-2
CDR3 protein: CASSLPGYGYTF
CDR3 DNA: TGTGCCAGCAGCTTACCGGGGTATGGCTACACCTTC

D gene: -
clone size: few
V gene: TRBV7-6
J gene: TRBJ2-2
CDR3 protein: CASSLAGTPNTGELFF
CDR3 DNA: TGTGCCAGCAGCTTGGCCGGGACACCGAACACCGGGGAGCTGTTTTTT

D gene: TRBD2
clone size: -
V gene: TRBV14
J gene: TRBJ2-3
CDR3 protein: CASSPGLAGGTDTQYF
CDR3 DNA: TGTGCCAGCAGCCCAGGACTAGCGGGAGGGACAGATACGCAGTATTTT

D gene: TRBD1
clone size: -
V gene: TRBV7-6
J gene: TRBJ2-7
CDR3 protein: CASSLSGTGAYEQYF
CDR3 DNA: TGTGCCAGCAGCTTATCCGGGACAGGAGCCTACGAGCAGTACTTC

D gene: TRBD2
clone size: few
V gene: TRBV9
J gene: TRBJ2-2
CDR3 protein: CASSVVSGGHTGELFF
CDR3 DNA: TGTGCCAGCAGCGTAGTTAGCGGGGGCCACACCGGGGAGCTGTTTTTT

D gene: TRBD2
clone size: -
V gene: TRBV6-5
J gene: TRBJ2-7
CDR3 protein: CASSRLAGDYEQYF
CDR3 DNA: TGTGCCAGCAGTCGACTAGCGGGAGATTACGAGCAGTACTTC

D gene: -
clone size: -
V gene: TRBV5-6
J gene: TRBJ2-7
CDR3 protein: CASSLASHYEQYF
CDR3 DNA: TGTGCCAGCAGCTTGGCCAGCCACTACGAGCAGTACTTC

D gene: -
clone size: -
V gene: TRBV30
J gene: TRBJ2-3
CDR3 protein: CAWSLGTDTQYF
CDR3 DNA: TGTGCCTGGAGTCTCGGAACAGATACGCAGTATTTT

D gene: TRBD1
clone size: few
V gene: TRBV4-2
J gene: TRBJ2-3
CDR3 protein: CASRGFHRGETDTQYF
CDR3 DNA: TGTGCCAGCAGGGGGTTCCACAGGGGAGAGACAGATACGCAGTATTTT

D gene: -
clone size: -
V gene: TRBV18
J gene: TRBJ1-5
CDR3 protein: CASSLGPTNQPQHF
CDR3 DNA: TGTGCCAGCTCACTCGGACCTACTAATCAGCCCCAGCATTTT

D gene: -
clone size: -
V gene: TRBV19
J gene: TRBJ1-1
CDR3 protein: CASSIGTENTEAFF
CDR3 DNA: TGTGCCAGTAGTATAGGGACGGAGAACACTGAAGCTTTCTTT

D gene: -
clone size: few
V gene: TRBV29-1
J gene: TRBJ2-4
CDR3 protein: CSVETSSNIQYF
CDR3 DNA: TGCAGCGTTGAAACTAGCTCTAACATTCAGTACTTC

D gene: -
clone size: -
V gene: TRBV30
J gene: TRBJ2-1
CDR3 protein: CAWSLLAPYNEQFF
CDR3 DNA: TGTGCCTGGAGCCTACTAGCACCCTACAATGAGCAGTTCTTC

D gene: -
clone size: -
V gene: TRBV2
J gene: TRBJ1-1
CDR3 protein: CASRIRTSTEAFF
CDR3 DNA: TGTGCCAGCAGGATTAGAACGTCCACTGAAGCTTTCTTT

D gene: TRBD2
clone size: -
V gene: TRBV5-4
J gene: TRBJ2-3
CDR3 protein: CASSELAGGSDTQYF
CDR3 DNA: TGTGCCAGCAGCGAGCTAGCGGGAGGCTCAGATACGCAGTATTTT

D gene: -
clone size: once
V gene: TRBV14
J gene: TRBJ2-3
CDR3 protein: CASSLPYSDTQYF
CDR3 DNA: TGTGCCAGCAGCCTCCCCTACTCAGATACGCAGTATTTT

D gene: -
clone size: -
V gene: TRBV7-2
J gene: TRBJ2-2
CDR3 protein: CASSFVSNTGELFF
CDR3 DNA: TGTGCCAGCAGCTTCGTATCGAACACCGGGGAGCTGTTTTTT

D gene: -
clone size: -
V gene: TRBV29-1
J gene: TRBJ2-1
CDR3 protein: CSVAGQGVVEFF
CDR3 DNA: TGCAGCGTTGCCGGCCAGGGCGTAGTGGAGTTCTTC

D gene: -
clone size: -
V gene: TRBV5-5
J gene: TRBJ2-1
CDR3 protein: CASSLQGPYNEQFF
CDR3 DNA: TGTGCCAGCAGCTTACAGGGCCCCTACAATGAGCAGTTCTTC

D gene: -
clone size: few
V gene: TRBV18
J gene: TRBJ2-5
CDR3 protein: CASSPGETQYF
CDR3 DNA: TGTGCCAGCTCACCAGGGGAGACCCAGTACTTC

D gene: TRBD2
clone size: -
V gene: TRBV5-1
J gene: TRBJ2-1
CDR3 protein: CASSPLASSYNEQFF
CDR3 DNA: TGCGCCAGCAGCCCACTAGCGTCTTCCTACAATGAGCAGTTCTTC

D gene: TRBD2
clone size: few
V gene: TRBV7-9
J gene: TRBJ2-7
CDR3 protein: CASSLGTSGFYEQYF
CDR3 DNA: TGTGCCAGCAGCCTCGGGACTAGCGGCTTCTACGAGCAGTACTTC

D gene: -
clone size: -
V gene: TRBV5-4
J gene: TRBJ1-2
CDR3 protein: CASGLPGAGYTF
CDR3 DNA: TGTGCCAGCGGCCTACCCGGGGCTGGCTACACCTTC

D gene: -
clone size: few
V gene: TRBV29-1
J gene: TRBJ2-2
CDR3 protein: CSGSTGTRELFF
CDR3 DNA: TGCAGCGGAAGTACAGGGACGCGGGAGCTGTTTTTT

D gene: TRBD2
clone size: -
V gene: TRBV5-1
J gene: TRBJ2-1
CDR3 protein: CASSLSPSGIGNEQFF
CDR3 DNA: TGCGCCAGCAGCTTGAGCCCTAGCGGGATTGGCAATGAGCAGTTCTTC

D gene: -
clone size: -
V gene: TRBV5-4
J gene: TRBJ2-5
CDR3 protein: CASSYGRQETQYF
CDR3 DNA: TGTGCCAGCAGCTATGGTCGCCAAGAGACCCAGTACTTC

D gene: TRBD1
clone size: few
V gene: TRBV29-1
J gene: TRBJ2-7
CDR3 protein: CSAGTGGFYEQYF
CDR3 DNA: TGCAGCGCCGGGACAGGGGGCTTCTACGAGCAGTACTTC

D gene: -
clone size: -
V gene: TRBV2
J gene: TRBJ1-5
CDR3 protein: CASSGRDRNQPQHF
CDR3 DNA: TGTGCCAGCAGTGGCAGGGACCGCAATCAGCCCCAGCATTTT

D gene: -
clone size: few
V gene: TRBV28
J gene: TRBJ2-1
CDR3 protein: CASLTPGPAGYNEQFF
CDR3 DNA: TGTGCCAGCTTAACGCCGGGCCCCGCGGGGTACAATGAGCAGTTCTTC

D gene: -
clone size: -
V gene: TRBV7-9
J gene: TRBJ2-5
CDR3 protein: CASSSSSETQYF
CDR3 DNA: TGTGCCAGCAGCTCCAGTTCAGAGACCCAGTACTTC

D gene: TRBD2
clone size: few
V gene: TRBV28
J gene: TRBJ2-3
CDR3 protein: CASSSLAGGADTQYF
CDR3 DNA: TGTGCCAGCAGTTCCCTAGCGGGAGGCGCAGATACGCAGTATTTT

D gene: -
clone size: -
V gene: TRBV7-9
J gene: TRBJ1-2
CDR3 protein: CASSFLKADSYTF
CDR3 DNA: TGTGCCAGCAGCTTTCTAAAGGCGGACAGCTACACCTTC